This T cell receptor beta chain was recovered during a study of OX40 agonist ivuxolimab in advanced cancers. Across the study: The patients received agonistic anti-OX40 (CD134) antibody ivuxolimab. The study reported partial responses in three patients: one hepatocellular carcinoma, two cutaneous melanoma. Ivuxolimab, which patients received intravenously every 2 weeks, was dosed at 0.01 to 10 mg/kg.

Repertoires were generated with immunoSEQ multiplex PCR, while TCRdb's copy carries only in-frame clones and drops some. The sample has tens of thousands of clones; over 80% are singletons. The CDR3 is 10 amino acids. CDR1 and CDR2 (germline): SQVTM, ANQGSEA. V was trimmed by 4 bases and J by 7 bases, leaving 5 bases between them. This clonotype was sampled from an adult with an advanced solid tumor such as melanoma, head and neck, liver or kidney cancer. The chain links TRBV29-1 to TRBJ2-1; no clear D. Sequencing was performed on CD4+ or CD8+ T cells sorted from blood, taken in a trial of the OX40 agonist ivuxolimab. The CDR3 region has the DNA TGCAGCGTTGTTCGGAATGAGCAGTTCTTC. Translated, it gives CSVVRNEQFF.